The 12 T cell receptor beta chains given below trace back to one sample, sequenced in a study of human T cells and chemical hapten exposure. From the RACE reads, TCRdb called clonotypes with MiXCR, one entry per CDR3 protein. Of 90,000 to 120,000 distinct CDR3 sequences listed, 9.5% to 11% were seen once; the top ten hold 3.5%. Stated time point: patch test 1, 2 weeks after DPC sensitization. This sample's treatment: therapeutic diphenylcyclopropenone sensitization with weekly scalp DPC. The input for sequencing was whole blood, taken in connection with sensitization to the hapten diphenylcyclopropenone (DPC). These receptors came from a woman between 35 and 50 years old with alopecia areata. Some clones in this sample may be carry-over from other donors' samples.

This clonotype showed up many times. J is TRBJ2-2 and V is TRBV4-3, with TRBD1 identical over 7 bases. Germline CDR1 is LGHNA and CDR2 is YSLEER. The ends lost 4 bases at V and 5 bases at J; junction bases unmatched: 10. The CDR3 covers 16 residues. The CDR3 spells CASSPRQGTPTGELFF. The CDR3 nucleotides are TGCGCCAGCAGCCCGAGACAGGGAACCCCGACCGGGGAGCTGTTTTTT.

This clonotype occurred many times. The genes are TRBV6-5 and TRBJ1-6, with D perhaps TRBD1 (6 bases). Per the germline V gene, CDR1 is MNHEY and CDR2 is SVGAGI. CDR3 length equals 15 residues. The germline V and J ends were trimmed by 2 bases and 6 bases, with 11 bases remaining between them. CDR3 amino acids: CASSYADSINSPLHF. The DNA for the CDR3 is TGTGCCAGCAGTTACGCGGACAGTATTAATTCACCCCTCCACTTT.

V gene TRBV19 combines with J gene TRBJ2-3; TRBD1 is a possible D gene (6 bases). Germline values: CDR1 LNHDA, CDR2 SQIVND (reference sequence). The CDR3 totals 13 residues. CDR3 nucleotide sequence: TGTGCGATCGGGCATGGGACATCAGATACGCAGTATTTT. Amino acids: CAIGHGTSDTQYF.

This clonotype was detected many times. The genes are TRBV7-6 and TRBJ1-5; D ambiguous. CDR3 size: 17 residues. Deletions cut 1 base from V and 4 bases from J, with 17 bases between. The germline V gene has CDR1 SGHVS and CDR2 FNYEAQ. This CDR3 reads CASSLGPLGMSNQPQHF. The CDR3 DNA is TGTGCCAGCAGCTTAGGCCCCCTGGGGATGAGTAATCAGCCCCAGCATTTT.

V and J are TRBV10-3 and TRBJ2-1; TRBD2 matches 7 bases. The ends lost 2 bases at V and 0 bases at J; junction bases unmatched: 10. From germline, CDR1 is ENHRY and CDR2 SYGVKD. The CDR3 spans 18 residues. The CDR3 DNA reads TGTGCCATCAGTGAGCCGCTCGGTCTAGCGGTCTCCTACAATGAGCAGTTCTTC. Its translation is CAISEPLGLAVSYNEQFF.

This clonotype was seen only a few times. The chain has TRBV3-1 and TRBJ1-1, with no clear D. The V end lost 3 bases, the J end lost 10 bases, and 15 bases lay between the germline ends. Germline CDR1 and CDR2: LGHDT and YNNKEL (reference sequence). CDR3 size: 13 residues. The CDR3 region has the DNA TGTGCCAGCAGCCACTTGGGTCCGGGAGGAGCTTTCTTT. It codes for CASSHLGPGGAFF.

The rearrangement uses TRBV7-2 and TRBJ2-1, with 7 nucleotides matching TRBD2. The ends lost 5 bases at V and 5 bases at J; junction bases unmatched: 6. Germline lookup yields CDR1 SGHTA and CDR2 FQGNSA. The CDR3 sequence is 14 residues long. The CDR3 loop is CASSLTSYHNEQFF. The DNA for the CDR3 is TGTGCCAGCAGCCTGACTAGCTACCACAATGAGCAGTTCTTC.

The gene calls are TRBV20-1 and TRBJ1-2, with 9 bases identical to TRBD1. CDR1 and CDR2 from the germline V gene are DFQATT and SNEGSKA (reference sequence). Trimming took 4 bases from V and 4 from J; bases not matched to a gene: 7. The CDR3 runs 14 residues. CDR3 in DNA: TGCAGTGCTACCGGGACAGGGTACACCTATGGCTACACCTTC. It is translated as CSATGTGYTYGYTF.

This clonotype was seen more than once but under ten times. The gene calls are TRBV5-1 and TRBJ2-7; 10 bases align to TRBD2. With 2 bases clipped from V and 1 base from J, the junction kept 6 bases outside the gene matches. CDR3 length: 16 amino acids. Germline-derived CDR1 and CDR2 are SGHRS and YFSETQ. The CDR3 DNA reads TGCGCCAGCAGCTTCGAGCGGGGGGGAACATCCTACGAGCAGTACTTC. It translates to CASSFERGGTSYEQYF.

The rearrangement joins TRBV30 to TRBJ2-2; D ambiguous. V lost 2 bases and J lost 0, with 10 bases in between. This CDR3 is built from 15 residues. The germline gives CDR1 GTSNPN, CDR2 SVGIG (reference sequence). CDR3: CAWSLGSSNTGELFF. In DNA form, the CDR3 reads TGTGCCTGGAGTTTGGGCTCATCGAACACCGGGGAGCTGTTTTTT.

This clonotype came up many times. This chain joins TRBV20-1 and TRBJ2-7; TRBD2 agrees at 9 bases. Looked up from germline, CDR1 is DFQATT and CDR2 is SNEGSKA (reference sequence). Trimming cost V 4 bases and J 5 bases; bases outside gene matches: 12. The CDR3 totals 15 residues. CDR3 region: CSAKPPNGLANEQYF. CDR3 DNA: TGCAGTGCTAAACCCCCCAACGGACTAGCGAACGAGCAGTACTTC.

The chain employs TRBV18 and TRBJ1-1, with D tentatively TRBD1 (5 bases). CDR1 is KGHSH and CDR2 is LQKENI in the germline V gene. The CDR3 has 14 amino acids. V was cut by 3 bases and J by 4 bases, with 12 bases left in between. The CDR3 sequence: CASSPQGGITEAFF. In nucleotides, the CDR3 is TGTGCCAGCTCACCGCAGGGTGGAATCACTGAAGCTTTCTTT.